The rows below give T cell receptor beta chains drawn from one sample of a study of early stage breast cancer tumors. Clones were sequenced by immunoSEQ multiplex PCR, and TCRdb holds only the in-frame ones, with some missing. The profile shows 55,000 to 70,000 clones, 65% to 85% of them singletons. The sample comprised blood. These receptors all stem from a person aged 40-50 years with breast cancer. Each CDR3 is given with its conserved first and last residue. A D gene is named only where the DNA matches it firmly. Not every row has a clone size; where given, it reads once, few, many or a size class.

V gene: TRBV27
clone size: -
D gene: -
J gene: TRBJ2-7
CDR3 protein: CASRRIGLSYEQYF
CDR3 DNA: TGTGCCAGCAGACGGATCGGACTCAGCTACGAGCAGTACTTC

V gene: TRBV28
clone size: -
D gene: -
J gene: TRBJ1-5
CDR3 protein: CASRIQGINQPQHF
CDR3 DNA: TGTGCCAGCAGAATACAGGGAATCAATCAGCCCCAGCATTTT

V gene: TRBV5-4
clone size: -
D gene: -
J gene: TRBJ2-3
CDR3 protein: CASSLRGAEPNTDTQYF
CDR3 DNA: TGTGCCAGCAGCTTGAGGGGAGCGGAGCCAAACACAGATACGCAGTATTTT

V gene: TRBV5-8
clone size: -
D gene: TRBD2
J gene: TRBJ2-5
CDR3 protein: CASSHTSGMQETQYF
CDR3 DNA: TGTGCCAGCAGCCACACTAGCGGGATGCAAGAGACCCAGTACTTC

V gene: TRBV30
clone size: -
D gene: TRBD1
J gene: TRBJ1-5
CDR3 protein: CAWSAGRGEPQHF
CDR3 DNA: TGTGCCTGGAGTGCGGGCAGGGGGGAGCCCCAGCATTTT

V gene: TRBV29-1
clone size: once
D gene: -
J gene: TRBJ1-1
CDR3 protein: CSVERSPGVNTEAFF
CDR3 DNA: TGCAGCGTTGAAAGGTCTCCAGGGGTGAACACTGAAGCTTTCTTT

V gene: TRBV7-2
clone size: few
D gene: TRBD2
J gene: TRBJ2-7
CDR3 protein: CASSRTSGYYEQYF
CDR3 DNA: TGTGCCAGCAGCCGCACTAGCGGGTACTACGAGCAGTACTTC

V gene: TRBV28
clone size: -
D gene: -
J gene: TRBJ2-7
CDR3 protein: CASSFNRPYEQYF
CDR3 DNA: TGTGCCAGCAGTTTCAACCGACCCTACGAGCAGTACTTC

V gene: TRBV13
clone size: -
D gene: -
J gene: TRBJ2-3
CDR3 protein: CASSLSGGDFPSTDTQYF
CDR3 DNA: TGTGCCAGCAGCTTATCTGGTGGAGATTTCCCTAGCACAGATACGCAGTATTTT

V gene: TRBV7-3
clone size: -
D gene: -
J gene: TRBJ2-3
CDR3 protein: CASSLLQVGDTQYF
CDR3 DNA: TGTGCCAGCAGCTTACTACAGGTTGGAGATACGCAGTATTTT

V gene: TRBV15
clone size: -
D gene: -
J gene: TRBJ1-5
CDR3 protein: CATSRGAGQPQHF
CDR3 DNA: TGTGCCACCAGCAGGGGCGCGGGTCAGCCCCAGCATTTT

V gene: TRBV25-1
clone size: -
D gene: TRBD1
J gene: TRBJ2-3
CDR3 protein: CASATGGADTQYF
CDR3 DNA: TGTGCCAGCGCGACAGGGGGCGCAGATACGCAGTATTTT

V gene: TRBV19
clone size: -
D gene: -
J gene: TRBJ2-5
CDR3 protein: CASSIRETQYF
CDR3 DNA: TGTGCCAGTAGTATAAGAGAGACCCAGTACTTC

V gene: TRBV7-9
clone size: -
D gene: -
J gene: TRBJ2-5
CDR3 protein: CASSPPTRVETQYF
CDR3 DNA: TGTGCCAGCAGCCCCCCGACTAGGGTAGAGACCCAGTACTTC

V gene: TRBV5-6
clone size: few
D gene: -
J gene: TRBJ2-5
CDR3 protein: CASATAGFGKTQYF
CDR3 DNA: TGTGCCAGTGCCACCGCAGGGTTCGGGAAGACCCAGTACTTC

V gene: TRBV5-6
clone size: -
D gene: -
J gene: TRBJ1-5
CDR3 protein: CASSPGGRGTQPQHF
CDR3 DNA: TGTGCCAGCAGCCCGGGGGGAAGAGGCACTCAGCCCCAGCATTTT

V gene: TRBV7-9
clone size: -
D gene: -
J gene: TRBJ2-3
CDR3 protein: CASSLSLADTDTQYF
CDR3 DNA: TGTGCCAGCAGCTTAAGTCTAGCAGACACAGATACGCAGTATTTT

V gene: TRBV28
clone size: few
D gene: -
J gene: TRBJ1-3
CDR3 protein: CASSWQSGNTIYF
CDR3 DNA: TGTGCCAGCAGTTGGCAAAGTGGAAACACCATATATTTT

V gene: TRBV27
clone size: -
D gene: -
J gene: TRBJ1-4
CDR3 protein: CASTIGEKLFF
CDR3 DNA: TGTGCCAGCACCATCGGGGAAAAACTGTTTTTT

V gene: TRBV10-2
clone size: -
D gene: TRBD2
J gene: TRBJ2-7
CDR3 protein: CASSERSGKAYEQYF
CDR3 DNA: TGCGCCAGCAGTGAACGAAGCGGGAAAGCCTACGAGCAGTACTTC

V gene: TRBV27
clone size: -
D gene: -
J gene: TRBJ1-2
CDR3 protein: CASSLYFEAGPLAGYTF
CDR3 DNA: TGTGCCAGCAGTTTATATTTCGAAGCGGGGCCCCTCGCGGGCTACACCTTC

V gene: TRBV5-5
clone size: -
D gene: -
J gene: TRBJ1-3
CDR3 protein: CASSLNRFQGGNTIYF
CDR3 DNA: TGTGCCAGCAGCTTGAATAGGTTTCAGGGGGGAAACACCATATATTTT

V gene: TRBV28
clone size: -
D gene: -
J gene: TRBJ1-2
CDR3 protein: CASRLNNYGYTF
CDR3 DNA: TGTGCCAGCAGGCTGAATAACTATGGCTACACCTTC

V gene: TRBV5-6
clone size: -
D gene: -
J gene: TRBJ2-1
CDR3 protein: CASSSTSFYEQFF
CDR3 DNA: TGTGCCAGCAGCTCGACTAGTTTCTATGAGCAGTTCTTC

V gene: TRBV19
clone size: -
D gene: TRBD1
J gene: TRBJ1-2
CDR3 protein: CASRTGNYGYTF
CDR3 DNA: TGTGCCAGTCGGACAGGAAACTATGGCTACACCTTC

V gene: TRBV27
clone size: -
D gene: TRBD1
J gene: TRBJ2-6
CDR3 protein: CASSSRQGGTGANVLTF
CDR3 DNA: TGTGCCAGCAGTTCCCGACAGGGGGGCACCGGGGCCAACGTCCTGACTTTC

V gene: TRBV4-2
clone size: -
D gene: TRBD2
J gene: TRBJ2-7
CDR3 protein: CASSQAAGASGFYEQYF
CDR3 DNA: TGTGCCAGCAGCCAAGCAGCTGGGGCTAGCGGTTTCTACGAGCAGTACTTC

V gene: TRBV18
clone size: -
D gene: -
J gene: TRBJ1-2
CDR3 protein: CASSDIQGNYGYTF
CDR3 DNA: TGTGCCAGCTCAGACATACAGGGCAACTATGGCTACACCTTC

V gene: TRBV2
clone size: once
D gene: -
J gene: TRBJ1-1
CDR3 protein: CASNQDMNTEAFF
CDR3 DNA: TGTGCCAGCAACCAGGATATGAACACTGAAGCTTTCTTT

V gene: TRBV6-5
clone size: -
D gene: TRBD1
J gene: TRBJ1-2
CDR3 protein: CASSPGQGFGGYTF
CDR3 DNA: TGTGCCAGCAGTCCGGGACAGGGCTTTGGTGGCTACACCTTC

V gene: TRBV5-6
clone size: -
D gene: -
J gene: TRBJ1-1
CDR3 protein: CASRGGTDTEAFF
CDR3 DNA: TGTGCCAGCAGGGGAGGGACGGACACTGAAGCTTTCTTT

V gene: TRBV5-6
clone size: -
D gene: -
J gene: TRBJ2-7
CDR3 protein: CASSRETGAYEQYF
CDR3 DNA: TGTGCCAGCAGCCGCGAGACCGGGGCCTACGAGCAGTACTTC

V gene: TRBV2
clone size: -
D gene: -
J gene: TRBJ1-1
CDR3 protein: CASSEAQGAEAFF
CDR3 DNA: TGTGCCAGCAGTGAAGCCCAGGGCGCTGAAGCTTTCTTT

V gene: TRBV11-2
clone size: once
D gene: -
J gene: TRBJ1-1
CDR3 protein: CASSLGPGSRNTEAFF
CDR3 DNA: TGTGCCAGCAGCTTAGGGCCAGGGAGTCGGAACACTGAAGCTTTCTTT

V gene: TRBV6-5
clone size: once
D gene: -
J gene: TRBJ1-1
CDR3 protein: CASSYGGSEAFF
CDR3 DNA: TGTGCCAGCAGTTACGGCGGGTCTGAAGCTTTCTTT

V gene: TRBV7-7
clone size: -
D gene: -
J gene: TRBJ1-3
CDR3 protein: CASRYTPGPSSGNTIYF
CDR3 DNA: TGTGCTAGCAGGTATACTCCGGGGCCGAGCTCTGGAAACACCATATATTTT

V gene: TRBV30
clone size: few
D gene: -
J gene: TRBJ1-3
CDR3 protein: CAWSVQGRNTIYF
CDR3 DNA: TGTGCCTGGAGTGTACAGGGTAGGAACACCATATATTTT

V gene: TRBV11-2
clone size: -
D gene: TRBD1
J gene: TRBJ2-5
CDR3 protein: CASSQTGTGFTQYF
CDR3 DNA: TGTGCCAGCAGCCAGACTGGGACAGGCTTTACCCAGTACTTC

V gene: TRBV28
clone size: -
D gene: -
J gene: TRBJ1-4
CDR3 protein: CASRPRWLGNEKLFF
CDR3 DNA: TGTGCCAGCAGACCCCGCTGGTTAGGTAATGAAAAACTGTTTTTT

V gene: TRBV7-9
clone size: -
D gene: -
J gene: TRBJ1-1
CDR3 protein: CASSLVGSTEAFF
CDR3 DNA: TGTGCCAGCAGCTTAGTAGGGAGCACTGAAGCTTTCTTT

V gene: TRBV6-5
clone size: -
D gene: TRBD1
J gene: TRBJ1-4
CDR3 protein: CASVSSGGGKLFF
CDR3 DNA: TGTGCCAGCGTTAGTTCAGGGGGTGGGAAACTGTTTTTT

V gene: TRBV7-3
clone size: -
D gene: TRBD1
J gene: TRBJ2-7
CDR3 protein: CASSPQDRGGEQYF
CDR3 DNA: TGTGCCAGCAGCCCTCAGGACAGGGGTGGCGAGCAGTACTTC

V gene: TRBV5-1
clone size: -
D gene: TRBD2
J gene: TRBJ2-7
CDR3 protein: CASSSFGESGRAGEQYF
CDR3 DNA: TGCGCCAGCAGCTCGTTCGGTGAGAGCGGGAGGGCGGGTGAGCAGTACTTC

V gene: TRBV10-2
clone size: few
D gene: -
J gene: TRBJ1-1
CDR3 protein: CASGQGHTEAFF
CDR3 DNA: TGCGCCAGCGGGCAGGGACACACTGAAGCTTTCTTT